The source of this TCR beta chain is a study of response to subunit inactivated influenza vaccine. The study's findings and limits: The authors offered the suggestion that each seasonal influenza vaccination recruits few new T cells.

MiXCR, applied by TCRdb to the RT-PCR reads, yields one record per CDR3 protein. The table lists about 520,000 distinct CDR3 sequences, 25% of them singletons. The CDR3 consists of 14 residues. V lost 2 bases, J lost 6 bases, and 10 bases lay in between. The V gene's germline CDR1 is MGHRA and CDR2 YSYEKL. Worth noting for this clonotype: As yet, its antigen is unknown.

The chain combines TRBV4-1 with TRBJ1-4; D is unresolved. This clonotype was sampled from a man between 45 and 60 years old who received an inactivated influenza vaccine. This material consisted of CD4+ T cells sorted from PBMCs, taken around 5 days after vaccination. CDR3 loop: CASSQQGGDEKLFF. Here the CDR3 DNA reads TGCGCCAGCAGCCAACAAGGTGGTGATGAAAAACTGTTTTTT.